This is a list of T cell receptor beta chains from one sample in a study of blood T cell repertoires in COVID-19. The protocol was immunoSEQ multiplex PCR, while the TCRdb copy is restricted to in-frame clones and leaves out a portion. The repertoire holds 450,000 to 500,000 clones, with approximately 85% as singletons. Sequencing was performed on peripheral blood. These receptors were taken from a human donor in a cohort sampled during active COVID-19. CDR3s include the opening cysteine and the closing phenylalanine or tryptophan. The D gene is left open where the match is weak. The size of a clone is reported for some rows only, either as once, few or many, or as a class for expanded clones.

v_gene	abundance	len	j_gene	d_gene	CDR3nt	CDR3aa
TRBV5-4	-	15	TRBJ2-3	-	TGTGCCAGCAGCTTGGACCCCGGGAGTACAGATACGCAGTATTTT	CASSLDPGSTDTQYF
TRBV7-3	-	14	TRBJ2-1	TRBD2	TGTGCCAGCAGCTTGGGTAGCGGGGGGAACGAGCAGTTCTTC	CASSLGSGGNEQFF
TRBV27	-	14	TRBJ1-1	-	TGTGCCAGCAGCAAACAGGGTATGAACACTGAAGCTTTCTTT	CASSKQGMNTEAFF
TRBV3-1/TRBV3-2	few	14	TRBJ2-3	-	TGTGCCAGCAGCCAAGCTTCGGAGGCAGATACGCAGTATTTT	CASSQASEADTQYF
TRBV6-6	few	13	TRBJ2-7	-	TGTGCCAGCAGTTACTCTTCAGACTACGAGCAGTACTTC	CASSYSSDYEQYF
TRBV10-1	-	16	TRBJ1-6	TRBD1	TGCGCCAGCAGCCCCCTTCTGGACAGGAATAATTCACCCCTCCACTTT	CASSPLLDRNNSPLHF
TRBV28	-	13	TRBJ1-1	-	TGTGCCAGCAGTTTAGACGGGTACACTGAAGCTTTCTTT	CASSLDGYTEAFF
TRBV7-2	-	16	TRBJ2-5	TRBD2	TGTGCCAGCAGCCGGGGACTAGCGGGAGGGTCGGAGACCCAGTACTTC	CASSRGLAGGSETQYF
TRBV4-3	once	13	TRBJ1-2	-	TGCGCCAGCAGCCAAGATATATTCAGGGGTTACACCTTC	CASSQDIFRGYTF
TRBV5-1	-	15	TRBJ1-2	TRBD1	TGCGCCAGCAGCTTGGTCATCCAGGGGGACTATGGCTACACCTTC	CASSLVIQGDYGYTF
TRBV19	-	13	TRBJ2-7	-	TGTGCCAGTAGTAACCAGGGGTACTACGAGCAGTACTTC	CASSNQGYYEQYF
TRBV20-1	-	15	TRBJ2-3	TRBD1	TGCAGTGCCAGTAGACAGGGTGGAGGCACAGATACGCAGTATTTT	CSASRQGGGTDTQYF
TRBV18	-	13	TRBJ1-4	TRBD1	TGTGCCAGCTCACCAGGACAGGGGGAAAAACTGTTTTTT	CASSPGQGEKLFF
TRBV19	-	13	TRBJ1-3	-	TGTGCCAGTAGATCATCTAGCGGAAACACCATATATTTT	CASRSSSGNTIYF
TRBV14	-	14	TRBJ2-2	-	TGTGCCAGCAGCCGAACTCGGGGAGCCGGGGAGCTGTTTTTT	CASSRTRGAGELFF
TRBV11-2	once	18	TRBJ2-2	TRBD2	TGTGCCAGCAGCCGGACTAGCGGGAGGGCCTATACGGCCGGGGAGCTGTTTTTT	CASSRTSGRAYTAGELFF
TRBV6-9	-	16	TRBJ2-6	-	TGTGCCAGCAGTTATGGGGAGAGATCTGGGGCCAACGTCCTGACTTTC	CASSYGERSGANVLTF
TRBV25-1	-	14	TRBJ1-5	-	TGTGCCAGCAGTGAAAATGAGGCCAATCAGCCCCAGCATTTT	CASSENEANQPQHF
TRBV28	-	14	TRBJ1-3	TRBD1	TGTGCCAGCAGTTCGACAGGGTCAGGAAACACCATATATTTT	CASSSTGSGNTIYF
TRBV7-2	once	16	TRBJ2-3	-	TGTGCCAGCAGCTCATTACTAGCAGTCGCCACAGATACGCAGTATTTT	CASSSLLAVATDTQYF
TRBV5-8	-	19	TRBJ2-5	-	TGTGCCAGCAGCCTCAAAGGCGGGAGCACGGGGGCTTCCCTCGAGACCCAGTACTTC	CASSLKGGSTGASLETQYF
TRBV6-6	-	14	TRBJ2-5	-	TGTGCCAGCAGCCGACAGACTCCCCAAGAGACCCAGTACTTC	CASSRQTPQETQYF
TRBV30	-	13	TRBJ2-7	TRBD1	TGTGCCTGGAGCCGGGACAGCTACTACGAGCAGTACTTC	CAWSRDSYYEQYF
TRBV6-5	-	13	TRBJ2-1	TRBD1	TGTGCCAGCAGGGGACAGAACTACAATGAGCAGTTCTTC	CASRGQNYNEQFF
TRBV14	-	14	TRBJ1-1	TRBD1	TGTGCCAGCAGCCAAGATGGGGACAGGGGAGAAGCTTTCTTT	CASSQDGDRGEAFF
TRBV25-1	-	13	TRBJ2-1	TRBD2	TGTGCCAGCAGTGCCAAGCGTGGGACTAGTCAGTTCTTC	CASSAKRGTSQFF
TRBV7-8	once	15	TRBJ2-7	TRBD2	TGTGCCAGCAGCCCCCTAGCGGGAGGGCTATACGAGCAGTACTTC	CASSPLAGGLYEQYF
TRBV9	many	15	TRBJ1-1	-	TGTGCCAGCAGCGTGTGCAGGGTCATAAACACTGAAGCTTTCTTT	CASSVCRVINTEAFF
TRBV19	-	16	TRBJ1-1	TRBD1	TGTGCCAGTAGTCCGGAGGGCAGGGGGAGGAACACTGAAGCTTTCTTT	CASSPEGRGRNTEAFF
TRBV28	-	15	TRBJ2-7	-	TGTGCCAGCAGTCCGCTAGGGACTTCGGACTACGAGCAGTACTTC	CASSPLGTSDYEQYF
TRBV30	-	13	TRBJ1-1	-	TGTGCCTCAACAGGCGGCGGGGGATTGGAAGCTTTCTTT	CASTGGGGLEAFF
TRBV27	-	14	TRBJ1-2	TRBD1	TGTGCCAGCAGTTGGGACAGGGGGGTAGGAGGCTACACCTTC	CASSWDRGVGGYTF
TRBV24-1	-	14	TRBJ1-1	-	TGTGCCACCAGTGATTATATGGCGGGCACTGAAGCTTTCTTT	CATSDYMAGTEAFF
TRBV5-6	few	16	TRBJ2-3	TRBD1	TGTGCCAGCAGCTTCGGGACAGGGCGAGTCACAGATACGCAGTATTTT	CASSFGTGRVTDTQYF
TRBV6-2/TRBV6-3	-	15	TRBJ2-1	TRBD2	TGTGCCAGCAGCTCGCGGGAGGCCTCCTACAATGAGCAGTTCTTC	CASSSREASYNEQFF
TRBV3-1/TRBV3-2	once	18	TRBJ2-2	TRBD2	TGTGCCAGCAGCCAAGATGTCGCGGGAGGGTGGTACACCGGGGAGCTGTTTTTT	CASSQDVAGGWYTGELFF
TRBV30	-	16	TRBJ2-1	-	TGTGCCTGGAGTCCCTTGATGGGGAGAGGAAACAATGAGCAGTTCTTC	CAWSPLMGRGNNEQFF
TRBV19	-	16	TRBJ2-1	TRBD2	TGTGCCAGTAGTGGTCGACTAGCGGGCTCCCCAAATGAGCAGTTCTTC	CASSGRLAGSPNEQFF
TRBV27	-	15	TRBJ2-1	TRBD2	TGTGCCAGCAGTCGAAGCGGGATCCTCTACAATGAGCAGTTCTTC	CASSRSGILYNEQFF
TRBV5-1	many	13	TRBJ1-2	TRBD1	TGCGCCAGCGGGACAGCCACTAACTATGGCTACACCTTC	CASGTATNYGYTF
TRBV7-3	once	15	TRBJ1-4	-	TGTGCCAGTTTGACAGGCCAAGCAACTAATGAAAAACTGTTTTTT	CASLTGQATNEKLFF
TRBV19	-	16	TRBJ2-7	TRBD1	TGTGCCAGTAGTATAGAGGCCGGGACAGGGTGGCGCGAGCAGTACTTC	CASSIEAGTGWREQYF
TRBV6-2/TRBV6-3	-	15	TRBJ2-3	-	TGTGCCAGCAGTGCTCTGGTTTCTGCGGCAGATACGCAGTATTTT	CASSALVSAADTQYF
TRBV25-1	-	12	TRBJ1-2	-	TGTGCCAGTTACAGCGGTAACTATGGCTACACCTTC	CASYSGNYGYTF
TRBV18	-	16	TRBJ1-1	TRBD1	TGTGCCAGCTCACCACTTGGACAGGGATCGAACACTGAAGCTTTCTTT	CASSPLGQGSNTEAFF
TRBV7-9	-	15	TRBJ2-1	TRBD2	TGTGCCAGCAGCCCGCGACTAGCCGGAGGCAATGAGCAGTTCTTC	CASSPRLAGGNEQFF
TRBV6-5	-	13	TRBJ1-1	-	TGTGCCAGCAGCCCCGGACAGCACACTGAAGCTTTCTTT	CASSPGQHTEAFF
TRBV19	few	13	TRBJ1-2	-	TGTGCCAGTAGTATCGGGTCGGACTATGGCTACACCTTC	CASSIGSDYGYTF
TRBV7-8	-	15	TRBJ2-1	-	TGTGCCAGCAGCTTAGGTACCGGGGACTACAATGAGCAGTTCTTC	CASSLGTGDYNEQFF
TRBV2	-	13	TRBJ1-2	-	TGTGCCAGCAACCGACAGGTGATCTATGGCTACACCTTC	CASNRQVIYGYTF
TRBV6-1	-	14	TRBJ2-7	-	TGTGCCAGCAGTGAAGCAGTACAGGTCTACGAGCAGTACTTC	CASSEAVQVYEQYF
TRBV19	-	14	TRBJ1-2	TRBD1	TGTGCCAGTAGTATACGGGGACAGGGGCATGGCTACACCTTC	CASSIRGQGHGYTF
TRBV6-5	-	15	TRBJ2-5	TRBD2	TGTGCCAGCCGCGGGCTAGCGGGAGAATCTAAGACCCAGTACTTC	CASRGLAGESKTQYF
TRBV10-3	-	13	TRBJ1-1	-	TGTGCCCACTCACAGGGTCGGGGCACTGAAGCTTTCTTT	CAHSQGRGTEAFF
TRBV29-1	-	12	TRBJ2-2	-	TGCAGCGTTGGTAGATACACCGGGGAGCTGTTTTTT	CSVGRYTGELFF
TRBV5-1	-	15	TRBJ2-1	-	TGCGCCAGCAGCTTGGGGCAGGGGCGGCACAATGAGCAGTTCTTC	CASSLGQGRHNEQFF
TRBV7-8	-	16	TRBJ2-7	TRBD2	TGTGCCAGCAGCTTAGCGGGAGGGCCATCCCCCTACGAGCAGTACTTC	CASSLAGGPSPYEQYF